This T cell receptor beta chain originates from a study of T-cell reconstitution after alpha-beta-depleted transplantation in children. Study observations and caveats: Among T cells one year after transplant, newly produced cells accounted for most counts and diversity.

This clonotype occurred many times. As yet, its antigen is unknown. The CDR3 contains 14 residues. CDR1 is SGHRS and CDR2 is YFSETQ in the germline V gene. V dropped 0 bases and J dropped 8; count of bases not matched to a gene: 5. Unique molecular identifiers were built into the TCRbeta library. TCRdb re-analysed the PCR reads in MiXCR, keeping a single row per CDR3 protein. The repertoire holds around 700,000 distinct CDR3 sequences, with approximately 14% as singletons. This TCR came from a girl aged 2 to 9 with congenital amegakaryocytic thrombocytopenia, due to receive a stem cell transplant. The sequences come from PBMCs, collected before TCRalphabeta/CD19-depleted stem cell transplant. This chain joins TRBV5-1 and TRBJ2-1; 7 bases are shared with TRBD2. The CDR3 region is CASSLGDYRDEQFF. The CDR3 nucleotides are TGCGCCAGCAGCTTGGGGGACTATAGGGATGAGCAGTTCTTC.